The 32 T cell receptor beta chains in this list originate from one sample, sequenced in a study of blood T cells in healthy people across ages. A second PCR of about 6 to 12 cycles used a sample-barcoded 5' primer and a J-beta primer mix. TCRdb passed the 5' RACE reads through MiXCR, listing each CDR3 protein once. The profile shows fewer than 750,000 distinct CDR3 sequences, around 48% of them singletons. Sequencing input: blood. The receptors here all came from an elderly man in good health.

This clonotype was recorded only once. The rearrangement uses TRBV10-2 and TRBJ2-5; D is uncertain. The J call could be wrong; TRBJ2-7 is a better fit for the DNA end. This CDR3 comprises 15 residues. Germline CDR1 reads WSHSY; CDR2 reads SAAADI. The DNA of the CDR3 is TGCGCCAGCAGTGGTCCTAGAATCGGAGTCTACGAGCAGTACTTC. Protein sequence: CASSGPRIGVYEQYF.

This rearrangement joins TRBV4-3 to TRBJ1-3; no clear D. This CDR3 contains 17 residues. Looked up from germline, CDR1 is LGHNA and CDR2 is YSLEER. Trimming took off 1 base at V and 2 bases at J, with 15 bases between the two ends. In nucleotides, the CDR3 is TGCGCCAGCAGCCAAGTCCCCCTAGCGGTGACTGGAAACACCATATATTTT. As protein: CASSQVPLAVTGNTIYF.

The rearrangement links TRBV9 to TRBJ2-5; maybe TRBD2 (6 bases). The assigned J gene may be wrong: the sequence end matches TRBJ2-7 better. The length of the CDR3 is 14 residues. Germline CDR1 and CDR2: SGDLS and YYNGEE. CDR3 sequence: CASSGEGGNGEQYF. DNA for the CDR3: TGTGCCAGCAGCGGAGAAGGCGGGAATGGCGAGCAGTACTTC.

This rearrangement joins TRBV27 to TRBJ2-3; tentative D call: TRBD1 (6 bases). Germline values: CDR1 MNHEY, CDR2 SMNVEV (reference sequence). The CDR3 runs 15 residues. V was shortened by 5 bases and J by 0 bases, with 12 bases between the two germline ends. In DNA, the CDR3 is TGTGCCAGCAGTCCAGGGGCCTCTAGCACAGATACGCAGTATTTT. It encodes CASSPGASSTDTQYF.

The chain links TRBV6-1 to TRBJ2-1; 12 bases line up with TRBD2. In germline, CDR1 is MNHNS, CDR2 SASEGT. This CDR3 comprises 19 residues. V shed 5 bases, J shed 0 bases, and the junction held 11 bases outside the gene matches. The CDR3 DNA reads as TGTGCCAGCAGTACAACGGCGAGGACTAGCGGGAACTCCTACAATGAGCAGTTCTTC. Its protein is CASSTTARTSGNSYNEQFF.

In its sample, this clonotype was seen a few times. This chain connects TRBV6-2 or TRBV6-3 to TRBJ2-1; D gene unclear. Germline-derived CDR1 and CDR2 are MNHEY and SVGEGT. V lost 7 bases and J lost 6, with 13 bases in between. CDR3 size: 13 residues. CDR3 amino acids: CASTESYSNEQFF. Written as DNA, the CDR3 is TGTGCCAGCACCGAGAGCTATTCCAATGAGCAGTTCTTC.

There are a few counts of this clonotype. V usage is TRBV7-2 and J usage is TRBJ2-7, with 11 bases lining up with TRBD2. The J segment lost 4 bases and the V segment lost 3 bases, leaving 5 bases of the junction unmatched. The CDR3 extends over 15 amino acids. The germline V gene has CDR1 SGHTA and CDR2 FQGNSA. The CDR3, as DNA: TGTGCCAGCAGCTTGACTAGCGGGATCACTTACGAGCAGTACTTC. This codes for CASSLTSGITYEQYF.

This clonotype was seen a handful of times. The V and J genes are TRBV20-1 and TRBJ2-5, with 10 bases lining up with TRBD1. Germline values: CDR1 DFQATT, CDR2 SNEGSKA (reference sequence). This CDR3 comprises 15 residues. Trimming removed 7 bases from V and 6 bases from J; junction bases left unmatched: 14. As DNA, the CDR3 is TGCAGTGTCGAGCCGGGACAGGGGACCAAAAAGACCCAGTACTTC. This encodes CSVEPGQGTKKTQYF.

The chain joins TRBV29-1 to TRBJ2-1, with a possible D match to TRBD2 (7 bases). Judging by the DNA end, TRBJ2-7 fits better; the J call may be wrong. Germline V CDR1 and CDR2: SQVTM, ANQGSEA. The CDR3 consists of 16 residues. Here the CDR3 reads CSVEGGTQVSYNEQYF. The CDR3 region has the DNA TGCAGCGTCGAGGGGGGGACTCAGGTGTCCTACAATGAGCAGTACTTC.

CDR3 coding DNA: TGTGCCAGCAGTCGCCCCGGGACAAAACAAGAGACCCAGTACTTC. This gives the protein CASSRPGTKQETQYF. The chain carries TRBV6-2 or TRBV6-3 and TRBJ2-5, with a weak D call TRBD1 (6 bases). Trimming left V 5 bases short and J 2 bases short, with 15 bases between. The CDR3 consists of 15 residues. From germline, CDR1 is MNHEY and CDR2 SVGEGT.

This rearrangement joins TRBV6-1 to TRBJ1-5; tentatively, D is TRBD1 (5 bases). The CDR3 has 15 residues. Germline-derived CDR1 and CDR2 are MNHNS and SASEGT. Deletions cut 7 bases from V and 7 bases from J, with 20 bases between. The CDR3 loop is CASTSTRGGGQPQHF. The CDR3 nucleotides read TGTGCCAGCACCTCTACACGGGGCGGTGGGCAGCCCCAGCATTTT.

V gene TRBV20-1 combines with J gene TRBJ2-1; weak D call: TRBD1 (6 bases). This CDR3 region has 15 residues. Germline lookup yields CDR1 DFQATT and CDR2 SNEGSKA (reference sequence). V was shortened by 5 bases and J by 10 bases, with 24 bases between the two germline ends. CDR3 nucleotides: TGCAGTGCTGCACCGGGACAACCAAGCTCCTACGAGCAGTTCTTC. Translating it yields CSAAPGQPSSYEQFF.

The chain links TRBV20-1 to TRBJ2-3; 10 positions match TRBD1. CDR1 DFQATT and CDR2 SNEGSKA come from the germline V gene (reference sequence). This CDR3 spans 15 amino acids. V was pared by 1 base and J by 6 bases, with 7 bases of the junction left unmatched. The CDR3 region is CSARARTGGRDTQYF. The CDR3 nucleotides read TGCAGTGCTAGAGCAAGGACAGGGGGAAGGGATACGCAGTATTTT.

This clonotype was seen a few times. CDR3 region: CASIARENTEAFF. DNA for the CDR3: TGTGCCAGCATTGCCAGGGAGAACACTGAAGCTTTCTTT. This chain connects TRBV6-6 to TRBJ1-1; tentatively, D is TRBD1 (5 bases). CDR1 MNHNY and CDR2 SVGAGI come from the germline V gene (reference sequence). CDR3 length: 13 amino acids. The germline V and J ends were trimmed by 7 bases and 1 base, with 10 bases remaining between them.

V and J are TRBV7-2 and TRBJ1-6; 7 nucleotides agree with TRBD1. Germline V gene data show CDR1 as SGHTA and CDR2 as FQGNSA. This CDR3 contains 15 residues. V shed 1 base and J 7 bases; nucleotides not matched to a gene: 4. The CDR3, as DNA: TGTGCCAGCAGCTTAGATGACAGGGTGAATTCACCCCTCCACTTT. Its protein is CASSLDDRVNSPLHF.

This clonotype was detected a few times. With a much larger clone just one base away, this may be a read error. This chain joins TRBV7-2 and TRBJ2-1, with TRBD2 matching over 9 bases. There are 14 residues in the CDR3. V lost 5 bases to trimming and J lost 10 bases; unmatched junction nucleotides: 9. Germline assignment: CDR1 SGHTA and CDR2 FQGNSA. The DNA of the CDR3 is TGTGCCAGCAGCGCGGGGGTCCTAGCGGGAGAGCAGTTCTTC. Its translation: CASSAGVLAGEQFF.

The gene calls are TRBV6-7 and TRBJ2-7; D may correspond to TRBD1 or TRBD2 (5 bases each). The J call may be wrong; the DNA end is better matched by TRBJ2-5. TRBV6-7 is reported as an ORF; its role is uncertain. This CDR3 comprises 15 residues. CDR3 bases: TGTGCCAGCAGTTACTCGATAACGGGGCGCAGGACCCAGTACTTC. Protein: CASSYSITGRRTQYF.

This clonotype was counted a few times. The V gene is TRBV20-1, the J gene TRBJ2-1, with a weak D call TRBD1 (5 bases). V was clipped by 4 bases and J by 10 bases, with 14 bases between them. In germline, CDR1 is DFQATT, CDR2 SNEGSKA (reference sequence). CDR3 length: 12 residues. In DNA, the CDR3 is TGCAGTGCTAATACAGGCCTGGGGGAGCAGTTCTTC. It codes for CSANTGLGEQFF.

This clonotype was counted many times. CDR3 nucleotides: TGTGCCAGCAGCCCGCGGACAGGGGGGCGAGAGACCCAGTACTTC. Encoded protein: CASSPRTGGRETQYF. The chain combines TRBV14 with TRBJ2-5; 10 bases align to TRBD1. Germline CDR1 SGHDN, CDR2 FVKESK. V was pared by 4 bases and J by 4 bases, with 6 bases of the junction left unmatched. The CDR3 consists of 15 residues.

This clonotype was detected once. The chain uses TRBV10-3 and TRBJ1-3; TRBD1 might be the D (6 bases). The length of the CDR3 is 13 residues. Germline CDR1 is ENHRY and CDR2 is SYGVKD. Trimming removed 9 bases from V and 0 bases from J, with 9 bases in between. The CDR3 sequence: CAMGDNSGNTIYF. As DNA, the CDR3 is TGTGCCATGGGGGACAACTCTGGAAACACCATATATTTT.

This clonotype was picked up a small number of times. This chain joins TRBV12-3 or TRBV12-4 and TRBJ2-3; 7 nucleotides align to TRBD2. The CDR3 is made up of 14 amino acids. V gave up 7 bases and J gave up 4 bases; unmatched junction bases: 8. In DNA form, the CDR3 reads TGTGCCAGCACCAACGGACTAGGTTCAGATACGCAGTATTTT. Translation gives CASTNGLGSDTQYF.

The chain employs TRBV10-3 and TRBJ1-2; TRBD1 agrees at 9 bases. The CDR3 has 16 amino acids. Unmatched junction bases numbered 12, after V lost 3 bases and J lost 7 bases. Germline V lookup: CDR1 ENHRY, CDR2 SYGVKD. CDR3: CAISDRPLQGAAGYTF. In DNA, the CDR3 is TGTGCCATCAGTGACCGTCCACTACAGGGGGCGGCTGGCTACACCTTC.

This clonotype was counted a few times. The chain recombines TRBV6-6 with TRBJ2-7; tentatively, D is TRBD2 (5 bases). Germline loops: CDR1 MNHNY, CDR2 SVGAGI (reference sequence). The CDR3 is 13 amino acids. Trimming took 5 bases from V and 4 from J, leaving 12 bases between them. This chain's CDR3 is CASSAGEGYEQYF. The DNA for the CDR3 is TGTGCCAGCAGTGCCGGGGAAGGGTACGAGCAGTACTTC.

This clonotype appeared a few times. The V call is TRBV10-3, the J call TRBJ2-5; D possibly corresponds to TRBD1 (6 bases). The CDR3 totals 14 residues. Germline V gene data show CDR1 as ENHRY and CDR2 as SYGVKD. V lost 4 bases and J 6 bases, leaving 15 bases between the germline ends. The DNA of the CDR3 is TGTGCCATCAGTGGTCCAGGGGACGTACAGACCCAGTACTTC. As protein: CAISGPGDVQTQYF.

This clonotype was found a few times. V gene TRBV9 combines with J gene TRBJ2-3, with TRBD2 matching over 9 bases. Germline V gene data show CDR1 as SGDLS and CDR2 as YYNGEE. This CDR3 region has 15 residues. The junction had 6 bases not matched to a gene; V was cut back by 4 bases and J by 3 bases. The CDR3 DNA sequence: TGTGCCAGCAGCTTAGCGGGGGACCGTACAGATACGCAGTATTTT. Translated, it gives CASSLAGDRTDTQYF.

This clonotype has just a few counts. CDR3 DNA sequence: TGTGCGTCTGGAGTGGGTGGCTATGAGCAGTTCTTC. Protein: CASGVGGYEQFF. This chain joins TRBV28 and TRBJ2-1; no firm D call. Germline loops: CDR1 MDHEN, CDR2 SYDVKM. The CDR3 sequence is 12 residues long.

The J gene is TRBJ2-3, the V gene TRBV20-1, with TRBD2 matching over 10 bases. V trimming: 3 bases; J trimming: 6 bases; junction bases outside the gene matches: 12. CDR3 length: 16 residues. CDR1 is DFQATT and CDR2 is SNEGSKA in the germline V gene (reference sequence). The CDR3 region is CSARDSRAGGPDTQYF. In DNA, the CDR3 is TGCAGTGCTAGGGACTCCCGAGCGGGAGGGCCGGATACGCAGTATTTT.

This clonotype was seen more than once but under ten times. V and J are TRBV20-1 and TRBJ1-1; no definite D call. V was trimmed by 3 bases and J by 3 bases, leaving 14 bases between them. The germline V gene has CDR1 DFQATT and CDR2 SNEGSKA (reference sequence). The CDR3 consists of 14 residues. CDR3 loop: CSARPPGSHTEAFF. The CDR3 nucleotides read TGCAGTGCTAGGCCCCCCGGGAGTCACACTGAAGCTTTCTTT.

This clonotype was seen a handful of times. The V gene is TRBV20-1, the J gene TRBJ2-7, with D possibly TRBD2 on 7 matching bases. Trimming took 1 base from V and 2 from J, leaving 15 bases between them. This CDR3 is 15 amino acids long. CDR1 is DFQATT, CDR2 SNEGSKA, per germline (reference sequence). The CDR3: CSARVGGGFAYEQYF. The CDR3 nucleotides read TGCAGTGCTAGAGTTGGGGGGGGCTTCGCCTACGAGCAGTACTTC.

This clonotype was counted between two and nine times. The rearrangement joins TRBV7-2 to TRBJ2-3; D is perhaps TRBD1 (6 bases). V lost 7 bases, J lost 2 bases, and 19 bases lay in between. The CDR3 runs 16 residues. Germline V lookup: CDR1 SGHTA, CDR2 FQGNSA. CDR3 bases: TGTGCCAGCACCCTAAACCTACCAGGGGCCACAGATACGCAGTATTTT. It encodes CASTLNLPGATDTQYF.

This clonotype was seen a few times. The chain couples TRBV7-2 to TRBJ2-4; D is possibly TRBD1 (6 bases). The CDR3 is made up of 13 amino acids. CDR1 is SGHTA and CDR2 is FQGNSA in the germline V gene. V lost 4 bases and J 4 bases, leaving 8 bases between the germline ends. Written as DNA, the CDR3 is TGTGCCAGCAGCTCAGGACAGAAAAACATTCAGTACTTC. Translating it yields CASSSGQKNIQYF.

This clonotype showed up just once. V gene TRBV7-2 combines with J gene TRBJ1-2; 9 bases agree with TRBD1. The trim removed 3 bases at V and 4 bases at J, leaving 6 bases unmatched. The CDR3 consists of 15 residues. Germline V CDR1 and CDR2: SGHTA, FQGNSA. CDR3 nucleotide sequence: TGTGCCAGCAGCTTTGGACAGGGGACGAGCTATGGCTACACCTTC. It specifies CASSFGQGTSYGYTF.